The entry that follows covers one T cell receptor beta chain sequence. Its antigen is unknown. This CDR3 region has 13 residues. The V segment lost 9 bases and the J segment 3 bases; nucleotides outside the gene matches: 7. CDR1 and CDR2 (germline): LGHDT, YNNKEL (reference sequence). TCR beta cDNA libraries had unique molecular identifiers. Once about 0.85 to 11 million T cells were used, hundreds of thousands of cDNA molecules resulted. TCRdb reprocessed the PCR reads with MiXCR, giving one entry per CDR3 protein. The top ten hold 4% to 5% of the sample, which has about 770,000 distinct CDR3 sequences, about 43% seen once. This entry is derived from a study of post-analysis software for immune sequencing data. Overall study results and limits: By F measure, samples from a shared preparation batch strongly co-clustered. Included in a set of roughly five TRBV segments more frequent in patients than controls were TRBV5-6, TRBV5-1 and TRBV20-1. Significantly lower normalized Chao1 diversity was seen in multiple sclerosis patients than in controls.

The genes are TRBV3-1 and TRBJ2-7; TRBD1 aligns across 8 bases. This receptor was obtained from a girl aged 5-17 years with multiple sclerosis. The sequenced material came from blood. CDR3 sequence (DNA): TGTGCCAGTAAAGGACAGGGCTTCTACGAGCAGTACTTC. It yields the protein CASKGQGFYEQYF.